Given below is one T cell receptor beta chain in context. Its target is not known. This record belongs to a study of shared clonotypes between healthy human individuals. Subsets obtained from CD4+ cells comprised CD45RA+ naive and CD45RA-negative memory cells. The CDR3 spans 15 residues. The V gene lost 3 bases and the J gene lost 6 bases, with 14 bases spanning the gap. The germline gives CDR1 SEHNR, CDR2 FQNEAQ (reference sequence). The table came from immunoSEQ multiplex PCR; TCRdb's copy has only in-frame clones and leaves some out. The data hold about 1.5 million clones, with nearly 99% observed a single time. Study-wide points: It was observed that 5% to 6% of naive CD4 clonotypes were shared across a handful of donors.

V is TRBV7-9 and J is TRBJ2-2; D perhaps matches TRBD1 (5 bases). This receptor was identified in a man under 40 in good health. The sequenced material came from naive CD4+ T cells sorted from blood. The subset here: CD45RA+ positively selected. The CDR3 loop is CASSFGQGAPGELFF. The CDR3 coding sequence is TGTGCCAGCAGCTTCGGGCAGGGCGCTCCCGGGGAGCTGTTTTTT.